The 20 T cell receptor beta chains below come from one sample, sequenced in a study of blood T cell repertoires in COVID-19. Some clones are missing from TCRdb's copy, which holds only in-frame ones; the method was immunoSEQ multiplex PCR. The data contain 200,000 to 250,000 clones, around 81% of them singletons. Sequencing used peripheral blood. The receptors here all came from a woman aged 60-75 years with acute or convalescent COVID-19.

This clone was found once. The CDR3 loop reads CASSVAALTYEQYF. The CDR3 DNA is TGTGCCAGCAGCGTAGCGGCACTAACCTACGAGCAGTACTTC. The rearrangement uses TRBV9 and TRBJ2-7; D is ambiguous. This CDR3 is 14 amino acids long. The V end was cut by 0 bases, the J end by 2 bases, with 9 bases between. The germline V gene encodes CDR1 SGDLS and CDR2 YYNGEE.

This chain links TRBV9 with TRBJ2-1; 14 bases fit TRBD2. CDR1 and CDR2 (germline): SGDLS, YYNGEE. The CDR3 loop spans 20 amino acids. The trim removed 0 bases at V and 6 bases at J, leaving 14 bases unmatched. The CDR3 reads CASSVDDSGTSGGLVNEQFF. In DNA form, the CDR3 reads TGTGCCAGCAGCGTAGACGACTCGGGGACTAGCGGGGGCCTGGTCAATGAGCAGTTCTTC.

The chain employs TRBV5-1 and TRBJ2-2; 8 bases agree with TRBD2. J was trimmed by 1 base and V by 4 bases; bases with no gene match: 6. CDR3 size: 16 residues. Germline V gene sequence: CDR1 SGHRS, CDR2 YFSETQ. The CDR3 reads CASSRGTSGNTGELFF. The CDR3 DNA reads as TGCGCCAGCAGCCGGGGAACTAGCGGGAACACCGGGGAGCTGTTTTTT.

Here the CDR3 reads CASSPRGSTQYF. CDR3 in DNA: TGTGCCAGCAGCCCCCGAGGGAGCACCCAGTACTTC. The rearrangement uses TRBV3-1 (or the pseudogene TRBV3-2) and TRBJ2-5; a weak D match, TRBD2 (5 bases). The CDR3 sequence is 12 residues long. The V end lost 4 bases, the J end lost 8 bases, and 11 bases lay between the germline ends. Germline CDR1 is LGHDT and CDR2 is YNNKEL (reference sequence).

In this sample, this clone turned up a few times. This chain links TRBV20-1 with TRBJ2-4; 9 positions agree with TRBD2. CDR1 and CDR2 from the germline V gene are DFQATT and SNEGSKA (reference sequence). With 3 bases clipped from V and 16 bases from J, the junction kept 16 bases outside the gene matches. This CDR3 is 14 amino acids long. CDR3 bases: TGCAGTGCTAGTAATCTTCCGGCTAGCGGGGAAAGATACTTC. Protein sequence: CSASNLPASGERYF.

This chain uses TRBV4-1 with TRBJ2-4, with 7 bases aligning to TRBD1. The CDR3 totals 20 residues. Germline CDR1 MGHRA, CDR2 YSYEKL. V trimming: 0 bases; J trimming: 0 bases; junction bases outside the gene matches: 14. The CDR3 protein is CASSQEALGTVILAKNIQYF. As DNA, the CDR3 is TGCGCCAGCAGCCAAGAAGCGTTGGGGACAGTCATACTAGCCAAAAACATTCAGTACTTC.

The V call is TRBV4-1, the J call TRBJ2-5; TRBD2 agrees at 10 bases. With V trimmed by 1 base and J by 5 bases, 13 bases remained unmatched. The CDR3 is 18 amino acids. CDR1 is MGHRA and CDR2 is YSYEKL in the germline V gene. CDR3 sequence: CASSQGASAGGPGETQYF. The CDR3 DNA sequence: TGCGCCAGCAGCCAAGGGGCCTCAGCGGGGGGGCCTGGGGAGACCCAGTACTTC.

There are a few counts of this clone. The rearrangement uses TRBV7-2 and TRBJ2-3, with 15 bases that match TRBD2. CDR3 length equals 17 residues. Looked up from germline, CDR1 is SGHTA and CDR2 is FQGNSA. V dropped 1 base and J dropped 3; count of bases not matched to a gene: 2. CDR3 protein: CASSLGTSGGATDTQYF. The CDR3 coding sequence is TGTGCCAGCAGCTTAGGGACTAGCGGGGGGGCGACAGATACGCAGTATTTT.

CDR3: CASSLAAGALNEQFF. DNA for the CDR3: TGTGCCAGCAGCTTAGCGGCGGGGGCCCTCAATGAGCAGTTCTTC. This sequence joins TRBV7-2 and TRBJ2-1; D is perhaps TRBD2 (7 bases). Germline CDR1 is SGHTA and CDR2 is FQGNSA. V lost 0 bases to trimming and J lost 6 bases, with 12 bases between them. The CDR3 is 15 residues long.

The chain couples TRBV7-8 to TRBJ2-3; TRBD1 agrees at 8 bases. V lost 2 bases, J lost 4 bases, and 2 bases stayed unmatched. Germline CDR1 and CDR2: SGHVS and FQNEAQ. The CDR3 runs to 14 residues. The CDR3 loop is CASSLLDRADTQYF. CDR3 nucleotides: TGTGCCAGCAGCTTACTGGACAGGGCAGATACGCAGTATTTT. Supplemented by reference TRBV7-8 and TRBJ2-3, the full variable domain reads GAGVSQSPRYKVAKRGQDVALRCDPISGHVSLFWYQQALGQGPEFLTYFQNEAQLDKSGLPSDRFFAERPEGSVSTLKIQRTQQEDSAVYLCASSLLDRADTQYFGPGTRLTVL.

Written as DNA, the CDR3 is TGTGCCAGCAGTCGACTAGCGGGGGGGCAAGATACGCAGTATTTT. Its translation: CASSRLAGGQDTQYF. The chain uses TRBV6-5 and TRBJ2-3, with 14 bases that match TRBD2. The CDR3 runs 15 residues. V was clipped by 5 bases and J by 5 bases; unmatched bases: 3. Germline values: CDR1 MNHEY, CDR2 SVGAGI.

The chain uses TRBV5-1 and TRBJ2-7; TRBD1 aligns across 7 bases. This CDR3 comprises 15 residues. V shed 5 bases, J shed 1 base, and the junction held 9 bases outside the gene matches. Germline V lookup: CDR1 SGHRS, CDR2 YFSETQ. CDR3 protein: CASSQLETGSYEQYF. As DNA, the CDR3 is TGCGCCAGCAGTCAACTGGAGACAGGGTCCTACGAGCAGTACTTC.

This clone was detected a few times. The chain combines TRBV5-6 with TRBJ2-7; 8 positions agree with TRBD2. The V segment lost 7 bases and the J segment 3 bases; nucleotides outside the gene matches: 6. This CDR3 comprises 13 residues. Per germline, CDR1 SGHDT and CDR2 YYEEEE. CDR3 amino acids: CASAPGGIYEQYF. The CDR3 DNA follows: TGTGCCAGCGCCCCGGGGGGGATCTACGAGCAGTACTTC. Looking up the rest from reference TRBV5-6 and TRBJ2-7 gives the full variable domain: DAGVTQSPTHLIKTRGQQVTLRCSPKSGHDTVSWYQQALGQGPQFIFQYYEEEERQRGNFPDRFSGHQFPNYSSELNVNALLLGDSALYLCASAPGGIYEQYFGPGTRLTVT.

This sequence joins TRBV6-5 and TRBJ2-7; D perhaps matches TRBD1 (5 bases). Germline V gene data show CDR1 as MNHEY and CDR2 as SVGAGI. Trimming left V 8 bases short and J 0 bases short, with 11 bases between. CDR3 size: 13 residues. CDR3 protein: CASGRQSSYEQYF. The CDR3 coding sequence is TGTGCCAGCGGCAGACAGAGCTCCTACGAGCAGTACTTC.

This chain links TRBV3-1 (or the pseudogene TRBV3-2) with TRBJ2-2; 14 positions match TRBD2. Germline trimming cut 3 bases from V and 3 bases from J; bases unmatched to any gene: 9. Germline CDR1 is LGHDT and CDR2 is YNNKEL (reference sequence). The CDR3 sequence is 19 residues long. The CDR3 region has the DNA TGTGCCAGCAGCCACACCGGGACTAGCGGGGGTTGGGACACCGGGGAGCTGTTTTTT. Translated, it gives CASSHTGTSGGWDTGELFF.

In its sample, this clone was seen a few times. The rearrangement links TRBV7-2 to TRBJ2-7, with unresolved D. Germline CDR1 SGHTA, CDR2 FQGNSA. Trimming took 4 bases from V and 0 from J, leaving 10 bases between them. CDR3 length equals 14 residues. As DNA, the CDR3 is TGTGCCAGCAGCTCCATACCTAGCTCCTACGAGCAGTACTTC. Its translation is CASSSIPSSYEQYF. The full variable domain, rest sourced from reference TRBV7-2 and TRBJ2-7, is GAGVSQSPSNKVTEKGKDVELRCDPISGHTALYWYRQSLGQGLEFLIYFQGNSAPDKSGLPSDRFSAERTGGSVSTLTIQRTQQEDSAVYLCASSSIPSSYEQYFGPGTRLTVT.

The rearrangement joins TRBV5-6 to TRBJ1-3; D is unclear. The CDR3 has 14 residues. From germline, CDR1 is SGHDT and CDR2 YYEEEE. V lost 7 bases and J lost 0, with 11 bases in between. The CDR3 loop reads CASSQALSGNTIYF. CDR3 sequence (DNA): TGTGCCAGCTCCCAGGCCCTCTCTGGAAACACCATATATTTT.

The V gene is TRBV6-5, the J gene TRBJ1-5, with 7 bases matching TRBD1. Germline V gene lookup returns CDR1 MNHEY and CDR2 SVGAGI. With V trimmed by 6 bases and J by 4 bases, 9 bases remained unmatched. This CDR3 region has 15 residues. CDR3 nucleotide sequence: TGTGCCAGCAGGAGGGGTGACAGGGAGAATCAGCCCCAGCATTTT. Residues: CASRRGDRENQPQHF.

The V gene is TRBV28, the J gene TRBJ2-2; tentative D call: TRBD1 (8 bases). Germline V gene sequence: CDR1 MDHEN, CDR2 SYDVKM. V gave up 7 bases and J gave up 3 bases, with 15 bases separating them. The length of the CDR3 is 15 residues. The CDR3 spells CASTRTGRDTGELFF. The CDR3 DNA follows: TGTGCCAGCACAAGGACAGGGAGGGACACCGGGGAGCTGTTTTTT.

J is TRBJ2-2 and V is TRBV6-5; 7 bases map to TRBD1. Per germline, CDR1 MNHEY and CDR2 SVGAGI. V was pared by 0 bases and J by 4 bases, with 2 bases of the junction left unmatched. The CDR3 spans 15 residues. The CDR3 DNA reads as TGTGCCAGCAGTTACTCGAGGGGGCCCACCGGGGAGCTGTTTTTT. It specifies CASSYSRGPTGELFF.